Listed below are T cell receptor beta chains from one sample, sequenced in a study of Ad26.COV2.S vaccination and SARS-CoV-2 variants. Clones were sequenced by immunoSEQ multiplex PCR, and TCRdb holds only the in-frame ones, with some missing. Of just over 350,000 clones listed, about 91% are singletons. The source was peripheral blood, collected after recovery from COVID-19. The receptors were gathered from a human donor who had recovered from COVID-19. Both conserved end residues are part of each CDR3. The D gene is left open where the match is weak. Some rows have no size entry. The others give once, few or many, or a class for an expanded clone.

J	V	D	length	size	DNA	CDR3
TRBJ1-2	TRBV29-1	TRBD1	13	.	TGCAGCGCAGCGGGACAGGGGGACTATGGCTACACCTTC	CSAAGQGDYGYTF
TRBJ2-2	TRBV11-2	TRBD1	15	.	TGTGCCAGCAGTTACATGGCAGGGGGCATGGGGGAGCTGTTTTTT	CASSYMAGGMGELFF
TRBJ2-5	TRBV9	TRBD2	15	.	TGTGCCAGCAGTCGCAGCGGGGGCAACAGGAAGACCCAGTACTTC	CASSRSGGNRKTQYF
TRBJ1-5	TRBV7-8	.	21	.	TGTGCCAGCAGCCTAAACCGATGGAAACAACAGGGTAACCTAGGCAATCAGCCCCAGCATTTT	CASSLNRWKQQGNLGNQPQHF
TRBJ2-2	TRBV7-9	TRBD2	14	.	TGTGCCAGCAGCCAGGGAGGGGTACCCGGGGAGCTGTTTTTT	CASSQGGVPGELFF
TRBJ2-3	TRBV10-1	.	14	.	TGCGCCAGCAGTGAGGGACAGACCACAGATACGCAGTATTTT	CASSEGQTTDTQYF
TRBJ1-2	TRBV29-1	.	11	.	TGCAGCGTGACAGAGAACTATGGCTACACCTTC	CSVTENYGYTF
TRBJ2-7	TRBV18	TRBD1	16	.	TGTGCCAGCTCACCACTAGCGACAGGGTCCTCCTACGAGCAGTACTTC	CASSPLATGSSYEQYF
TRBJ1-3	TRBV29-1	.	13	.	TGCAGCGTTGGGGTTTCGGGGGGAAACACCATATATTTT	CSVGVSGGNTIYF
TRBJ1-2	TRBV7-2	TRBD1	15	.	TGTGCCAGCAGCTTAGCTCGCCAGGGGGCGTGGGGCTACACCTTC	CASSLARQGAWGYTF
TRBJ2-7	TRBV10-2	TRBD1	13	.	TGCGCCAGCAGCATGACAGGGTTGGGGGAGCAGTACTTC	CASSMTGLGEQYF
TRBJ2-1	TRBV4-3	TRBD1	15	once	TGCGCCAGCAGCCGGGGACAGAACCGTTACAATGAGCAGTTCTTC	CASSRGQNRYNEQFF
TRBJ1-5	TRBV19	TRBD1	15	.	TGTGCCAGTAGTTCACAGGGGGCGAGGAATCAGCCCCAGCATTTT	CASSSQGARNQPQHF
TRBJ1-1	TRBV15	.	15	.	TGTGCCACCAGCAGAGACAACAGGGTGAACACTGAAGCTTTCTTT	CATSRDNRVNTEAFF
TRBJ1-1	TRBV6-2/TRBV6-3	.	12	.	TGTGCCAGCAGTTACGCAGGAATAGGAGCTTTCTTT	CASSYAGIGAFF
TRBJ2-5	TRBV9	TRBD2	15	.	TGTGCCAGCAGCGTTGCTAGCGGGTACCAAGAGACCCAGTACTTC	CASSVASGYQETQYF
TRBJ2-1	TRBV27	.	15	once	TGTGCCAGCAGTTTCGTAAGGACTCAAGGTGACGAGCAGTTCTTC	CASSFVRTQGDEQFF
TRBJ1-4	TRBV7-9	.	14	.	TGTGCCGGTGGAGGGGGGTCAACTAATGAAAAACTGTTTTTT	CAGGGGSTNEKLFF
TRBJ2-5	TRBV5-1	TRBD2	19	.	TGCGCCAGCAGCTTGGCCGGAGTAGCGGGGGCGCCCACCCAAGAGACCCAGTACTTC	CASSLAGVAGAPTQETQYF
TRBJ2-3	TRBV5-1	.	18	.	TGCGCCAGCAGCTTGGTCGCTATCCCGAGAGGGCGCACAGATACGCAGTATTTT	CASSLVAIPRGRTDTQYF
TRBJ1-5	TRBV3-1/TRBV3-2	.	18	.	TGTGCCAGCAGCCAATTGTCCGGGGACATCTATAGCAATCAGCCCCAGCATTTT	CASSQLSGDIYSNQPQHF
TRBJ1-2	TRBV11-2	.	17	.	TGTGCCAGCAGCTTAGGGTTTGGTTCAGGGGAAAGGTATGGCTACACCTTC	CASSLGFGSGERYGYTF
TRBJ1-2	TRBV19	.	15	.	TGTGCCAGTAGACGGGTCGGCCAGGCTAACTATGGCTACACCTTC	CASRRVGQANYGYTF
TRBJ1-1	TRBV5-1	.	14	.	TGCGCCAGCAGCTTGGGGCCCACCAACACTGAAGCTTTCTTT	CASSLGPTNTEAFF
TRBJ1-1	TRBV7-2	.	16	.	TGTGCCAGCAGCTTAGAGGGAAGGGGGGGTGGCACTGAAGCTTTCTTT	CASSLEGRGGGTEAFF
TRBJ1-4	TRBV11-3	.	8	.	TGTGCCAGGGGGGAACTGTTTTTT	CARGELFF
TRBJ1-4	TRBV18	TRBD1	17	once	TGTGCCAGCTCACCGGGACAGAGTCTCACAACTAATGAAAAACTGTTTTTT	CASSPGQSLTTNEKLFF
TRBJ1-2	TRBV7-8	.	13	.	TGTGCCAGCAGCACGGACATCAACTATGGCTACACCTTC	CASSTDINYGYTF
TRBJ1-1	TRBV9	TRBD1	16	.	TGTGCCAGCAGCGCCCCAACAGGGGTCTCGGACACTGAAGCTTTCTTT	CASSAPTGVSDTEAFF
TRBJ2-5	TRBV28	TRBD1	15	.	TGTGCCAGCAGCCGTAGACAGGGGGCTTGGGAGACCCAGTACTTC	CASSRRQGAWETQYF
TRBJ1-5	TRBV6-1	.	13	.	TGTGCCAGCAGTGAAACGAATTTTCAGCCCCAGCATTTT	CASSETNFQPQHF
TRBJ2-7	TRBV6-5	.	12	.	TGTGCCAGCAACTTTGGATCCTACGAGCAGTACTTC	CASNFGSYEQYF
TRBJ2-1	TRBV6-1	TRBD1	15	.	TGTGCCAGCAGGGGTTCGGACAGGGTCTACAATGAGCAGTTCTTC	CASRGSDRVYNEQFF
TRBJ2-1	TRBV20-1	TRBD2	16	once	TGCAGTGCTAGTCTGGTGAGCGGGGGGGCGCGTGATGAGCAGTTCTTC	CSASLVSGGARDEQFF
TRBJ2-2	TRBV6-5	TRBD1	14	.	TGTGCCAGTCGTTTCGGGACAGTGACCGGGGAGCTGTTTTTT	CASRFGTVTGELFF
TRBJ1-2	TRBV5-4	TRBD1	15	.	TGTGCCAGCAGCTTGGCGGACAGGGCTTTCTATGGCTACACCTTC	CASSLADRAFYGYTF
TRBJ1-2	TRBV14	.	14	once	TGTGCCAGCAGCCCGGCCCCGCAGATCTATGGCTACACCTTC	CASSPAPQIYGYTF
TRBJ1-2	TRBV5-5	.	12	.	TGTGCCAGCAGCTCAGGGACCTATGGCTACACCTTC	CASSSGTYGYTF
TRBJ2-2	TRBV29-1	.	12	.	TGCAGCGACGTACCCTGGTACGGGGAGCTGTTTTTT	CSDVPWYGELFF
TRBJ2-3	TRBV2	.	13	.	TGTGCCAGCAGAGAGGGGCTAGCGTTACTCCGGTATTTT	CASREGLALLRYF
TRBJ1-2	TRBV6-5	.	13	.	TGTGCCAGCAGTCGGCAGGGACCGTGGGGCTACACCTTC	CASSRQGPWGYTF
TRBJ2-2	TRBV6-2/TRBV6-3	.	14	.	TGTGCCAGCAGTGCCGGGCCAGGCACCGGGGAGCTGTTTTTT	CASSAGPGTGELFF
TRBJ1-1	TRBV19	TRBD1	14	.	TGTGCCAGTAGCCCGGACAGGGTCGGGACTGAAGCTTTCTTT	CASSPDRVGTEAFF
TRBJ1-2	TRBV6-5	.	16	.	TGTGCCAGCAGTTACCTCAAAGTAGGCAGTCCCTATGGCTACACCTTC	CASSYLKVGSPYGYTF
TRBJ2-7	TRBV6-2/TRBV6-3	TRBD1	16	.	TGTGCCAGCAGTTACACGGGACAGGGGGCGCGATACGAGCAGTACTTC	CASSYTGQGARYEQYF
TRBJ1-2	TRBV27	.	13	.	TGTGCCAGCAGTGATCGGGACAACTATGGCTACACCTTC	CASSDRDNYGYTF
TRBJ1-2	TRBV2	.	13	.	TGTGCCAGCAGCTCTCTTGAGGGGTATGGCTACACCTTC	CASSSLEGYGYTF
TRBJ2-1	TRBV2	.	16	.	TGTGCCAGCAGTGAAGCCAACATTAGACTTAACAATGAGCAGTTCTTC	CASSEANIRLNNEQFF
TRBJ2-1	TRBV23-1	TRBD1	17	few	TGCGCCAGCAGTTCGAGAGGAACGGGACAGGTTGTTAATGAGCAGTTCTTC	CASSSRGTGQVVNEQFF
TRBJ2-3	TRBV3-1/TRBV3-2	TRBD2	18	.	TGTGCCAGCAGCCCCGGGACTAGCGGGGGGGAAAGCACAGATACGCAGTATTTT	CASSPGTSGGESTDTQYF
TRBJ2-2	TRBV7-3	TRBD1	14	.	TGTGCCAGCAGCCTCGGACAGGGAGCAGGGGAGCTGTTTTTT	CASSLGQGAGELFF
TRBJ1-2	TRBV5-1	.	14	few	TGCGCCAGCAGCTTGAACTCCGCCCTCTATGGCTACACCTTC	CASSLNSALYGYTF
TRBJ1-4	TRBV19	.	14	.	TGTGCCAGTAGTTCCCGACGGGGGGGAGAAAAACTGTTTTTT	CASSSRRGGEKLFF
TRBJ2-7	TRBV20-1	.	11	few	TGCAGTGCTAGAATAGGCCACGAGCAGTACTTC	CSARIGHEQYF
TRBJ2-5	TRBV5-4	.	17	.	TGTGCCAGCAGCTTGGCGGGCCGGGACAAAGGAATTGGGACCCAGTACTTC	CASSLAGRDKGIGTQYF